This TCR beta chain was identified in a study of identical twins. Remarks on this clonotype: Its antigen is unknown.

Findings and caveats of the study: Part of the zero-insertion signal could reflect confounding by invariant MAIT and iNKT cells.

Trimming removed 9 bases from V and 0 bases from J, with 9 bases in between. The germline CDR1 and CDR2 sequences are SEHNR and FQNEAQ (reference sequence). This CDR3 region has 13 residues. TCRdb processed the 5' RACE reads anew with MiXCR; each CDR3 protein has one entry. This table has around 100,000 distinct CDR3 sequences, 5.9% appearing once. The chain links TRBV7-9 to TRBJ1-3; D unresolved. The receptor was isolated from a woman aged 45-60 years in good health. The sequenced material came from memory T cells sorted from blood. The CDR3 sequence: CASKAYSGNTIYF. In DNA, the CDR3 is TGTGCCAGTAAAGCTTACTCTGGAAACACCATATATTTT.